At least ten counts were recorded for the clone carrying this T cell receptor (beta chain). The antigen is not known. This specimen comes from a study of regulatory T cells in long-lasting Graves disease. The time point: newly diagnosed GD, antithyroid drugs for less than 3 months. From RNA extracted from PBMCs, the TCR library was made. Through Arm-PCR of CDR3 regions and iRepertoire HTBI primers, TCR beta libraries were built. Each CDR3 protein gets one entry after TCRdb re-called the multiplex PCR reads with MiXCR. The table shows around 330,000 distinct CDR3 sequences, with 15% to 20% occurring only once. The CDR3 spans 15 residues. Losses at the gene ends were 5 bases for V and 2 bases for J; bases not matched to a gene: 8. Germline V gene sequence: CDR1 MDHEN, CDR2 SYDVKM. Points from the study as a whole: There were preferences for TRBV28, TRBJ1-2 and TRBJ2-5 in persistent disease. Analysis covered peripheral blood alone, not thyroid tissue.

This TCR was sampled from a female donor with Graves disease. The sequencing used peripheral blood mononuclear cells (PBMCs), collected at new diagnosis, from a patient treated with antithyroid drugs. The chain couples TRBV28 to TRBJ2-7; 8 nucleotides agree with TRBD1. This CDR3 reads CASSPIPDRAYEQYF. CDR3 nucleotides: TGTGCCAGCAGTCCCATACCGGACAGGGCCTACGAGCAGTACTTC.